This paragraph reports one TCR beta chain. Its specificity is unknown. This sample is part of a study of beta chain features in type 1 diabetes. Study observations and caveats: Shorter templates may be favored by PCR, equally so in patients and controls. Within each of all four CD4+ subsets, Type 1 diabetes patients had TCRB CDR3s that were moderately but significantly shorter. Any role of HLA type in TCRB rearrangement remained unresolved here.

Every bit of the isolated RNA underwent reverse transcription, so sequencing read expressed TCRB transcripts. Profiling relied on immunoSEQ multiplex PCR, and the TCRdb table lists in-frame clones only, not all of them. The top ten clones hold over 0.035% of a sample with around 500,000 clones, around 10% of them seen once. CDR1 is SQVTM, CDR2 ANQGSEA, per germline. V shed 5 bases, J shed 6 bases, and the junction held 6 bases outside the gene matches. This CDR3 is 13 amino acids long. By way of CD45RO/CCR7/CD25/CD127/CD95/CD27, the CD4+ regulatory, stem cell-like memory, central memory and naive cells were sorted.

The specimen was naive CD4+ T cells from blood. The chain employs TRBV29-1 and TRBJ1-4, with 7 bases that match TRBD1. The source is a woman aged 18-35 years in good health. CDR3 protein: CSVIRGADEKLFF. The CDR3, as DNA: TGCAGCGTTATCAGGGGGGCGGATGAAAAACTGTTTTTT.